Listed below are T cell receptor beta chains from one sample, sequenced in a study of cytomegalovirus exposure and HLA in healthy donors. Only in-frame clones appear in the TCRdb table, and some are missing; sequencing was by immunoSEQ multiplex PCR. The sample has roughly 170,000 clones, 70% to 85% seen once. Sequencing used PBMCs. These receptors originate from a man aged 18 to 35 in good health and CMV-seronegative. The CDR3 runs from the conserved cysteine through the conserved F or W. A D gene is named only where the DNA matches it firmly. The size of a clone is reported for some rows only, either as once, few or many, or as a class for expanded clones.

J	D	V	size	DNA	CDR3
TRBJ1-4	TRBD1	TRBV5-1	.	TGCGCCAGCAGCCCGTCCCGGGACAGGGGGCAGGGGGAAAAACTGTTTTTT	CASSPSRDRGQGEKLFF
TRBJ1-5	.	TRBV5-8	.	TGTGCCAGCAGCTTATTCTCGCAGCCCCAGCATTTT	CASSLFSQPQHF
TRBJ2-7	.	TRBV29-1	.	TGCAGCGTTGGCGCTAGATTGAGGCACGAGCAGTACTTC	CSVGARLRHEQYF
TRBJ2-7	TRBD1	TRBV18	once	TGTGCCAGCTCACCAAGGACAGGGGCCCACGAGCAGTACTTC	CASSPRTGAHEQYF
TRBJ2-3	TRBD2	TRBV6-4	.	TGTGCCAGCAGTGACGGGCGGGAGGGCACAGATACGCAGTATTTT	CASSDGREGTDTQYF
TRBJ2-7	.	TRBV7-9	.	TGTGCCAGCAGCCTCCAGGGGTACGAGCAGTACTTC	CASSLQGYEQYF
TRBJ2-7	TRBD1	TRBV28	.	TGTGCCAGCATTAGGGATGACAGGGCTAACTACGAGCAGTACTTC	CASIRDDRANYEQYF
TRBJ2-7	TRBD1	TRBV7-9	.	TGTGCCAGCAGCCGCTCTCCCGTGACAGGGGTCTACGAGCAGTACTTC	CASSRSPVTGVYEQYF
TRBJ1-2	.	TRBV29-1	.	TGCAGCGTTGTAGGGAGCTATGGCTACACCTTC	CSVVGSYGYTF
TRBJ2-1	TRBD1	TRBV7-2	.	TGTGCCAGCAACGATAGGGACAGGGTCGGCAATGAGCAGTTCTTC	CASNDRDRVGNEQFF
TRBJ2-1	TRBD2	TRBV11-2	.	TGTGCCAGCACCCAACTAGCGGGAGGGACAAGCTCCTACAATGAGCAGTTCTTC	CASTQLAGGTSSYNEQFF
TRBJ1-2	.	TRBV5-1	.	TGCGCCAGCAGCGGGGAGGGCCTAATCTATGGCTACACCTTC	CASSGEGLIYGYTF
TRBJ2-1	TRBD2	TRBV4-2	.	TGTGCCAGCAGCCAAGATATCGGGACTAGCGGGAGAAATGAGCAGTTCTTC	CASSQDIGTSGRNEQFF
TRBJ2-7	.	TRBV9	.	TGTGCCAGCAGCGGAAGCTCCGCCGAGCAGTACTTC	CASSGSSAEQYF
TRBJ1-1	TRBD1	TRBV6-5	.	TGTGCCAGCAGTTATTTGACAGGGGGTGACACTGAAGCTTTCTTT	CASSYLTGGDTEAFF
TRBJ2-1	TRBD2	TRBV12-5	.	TGTGCTAGTGTGGAGGCGGGAGGTCTCTTGGGTGAGCAGTTCTTC	CASVEAGGLLGEQFF
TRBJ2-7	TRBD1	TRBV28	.	TGTGCCAGCAGCAGGCCCGGGACAGGGTACGACGAGCAGTACTTC	CASSRPGTGYDEQYF
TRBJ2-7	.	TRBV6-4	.	TGTGCCAGCAGGCAAGCCCCAAGAAGTCCCTTTCCTCCGGTGCAGTACTTC	CASRQAPRSPFPPVQYF
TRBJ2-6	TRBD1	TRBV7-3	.	TGTGCCAGCAGCTCAACAATGACAGGGAACTCTGGGGCCAACGTCCTGACTTTC	CASSSTMTGNSGANVLTF
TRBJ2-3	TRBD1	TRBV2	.	TGTGCCAGCAGGCAGGGACAGGGGTTGAATACGCAGTATTTT	CASRQGQGLNTQYF
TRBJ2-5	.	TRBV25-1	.	TGTGCCAGCACGGCGGGGCTGTACCAAGAGACCCAGTACTTC	CASTAGLYQETQYF
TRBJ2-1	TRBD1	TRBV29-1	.	TGCAGCGTGACAGGGACCCCGAGCTCCTACAATGAGCAGTTCTTC	CSVTGTPSSYNEQFF
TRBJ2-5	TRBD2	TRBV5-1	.	TGCGCCAGCAGCTTGGCCCTCCTAGCGGGGGGGGTAGAGACCCAGTACTTC	CASSLALLAGGVETQYF
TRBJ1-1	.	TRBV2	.	TGTGCCAGCGGAAGGGGTGAAGCTTTCTTT	CASGRGEAFF
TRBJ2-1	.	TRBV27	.	TGTGCCAGCGGGTGGGAAGGGGCCTACAATGAGCAGTTCTTC	CASGWEGAYNEQFF
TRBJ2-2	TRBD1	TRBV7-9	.	TGTTCCAGCAGCTTAAGGCCGCCGGGACAGGGGGCTTCCGGGGAGCTGTTTTTT	CSSSLRPPGQGASGELFF
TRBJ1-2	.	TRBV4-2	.	TGTGCCAGCAGCCAAGATGCAGGGTCCTTTGGCTACACCTTC	CASSQDAGSFGYTF
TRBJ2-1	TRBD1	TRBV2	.	TGTGCCAGCAGTTTAACCGGGACAGGGGGGATCAATGAGCAGTTCTTC	CASSLTGTGGINEQFF
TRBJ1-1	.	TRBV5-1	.	TGCGCCAGCAGCTTAGGGGTTGGGATCCTTGGCACTGAAGCTTTCTTT	CASSLGVGILGTEAFF
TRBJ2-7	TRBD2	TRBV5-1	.	TGCGCCAGCAGCTTAGCCTTAGCGGGCGCCTCCTACGAGCAGTACTTC	CASSLALAGASYEQYF
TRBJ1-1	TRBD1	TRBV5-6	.	TGTGCCAGCGGAGAGACAGGGGCGCGGGACACTGAAGCTTTCTTT	CASGETGARDTEAFF